The rows below give T cell receptor beta chains drawn from one sample of a study of high-grade serous ovarian cancer treatment subgroups. The method was immunoSEQ multiplex PCR; TCRdb's version includes in-frame clones alone and lacks a portion of them. This sample has approximately 4,500 clones, with about 67% found just once. Sample: tumor tissue. These TCRs come from a human donor with high-grade serous ovarian cancer. Both conserved end residues are part of each CDR3. The D gene is left open where the match is weak. The size field is filled for only some rows; it gives once, few, many or a size class.

size	D	V	J	CDR3	DNA
-	TRBD2	TRBV5-1	TRBJ2-1	CASSFLFGLANINEQFF	TGCGCCAGCAGCTTCCTGTTTGGACTAGCGAATATAAATGAGCAGTTCTTC
-	-	TRBV6-1	TRBJ2-3	CASSEGTASTDTQYF	TGTGCCAGCAGTGAAGGGACAGCTAGCACAGATACGCAGTATTTT
-	-	TRBV5-6	TRBJ2-5	CASSLPQGRKETQYF	TGTGCCAGCAGCTTGCCCCAGGGTCGAAAAGAGACCCAGTACTTC
-	-	TRBV5-4	TRBJ1-3	CASSLGGTSSGNTIYF	TGTGCCAGCAGCTTGGGAGGGACCAGCTCTGGAAACACCATATATTTT
-	-	TRBV19	TRBJ2-7	CASSTRFRYEQYF	TGTGCCAGTAGTACCCGATTTCGCTACGAGCAGTACTTC
few	-	TRBV5-1	TRBJ2-7	CASSTGTGEQYF	TGCGCCAGCAGCACCGGGACCGGTGAGCAGTACTTC
-	TRBD1	TRBV5-1	TRBJ1-5	CASSSGQPNQPQHF	TGCGCCAGCAGCTCGGGACAGCCAAATCAGCCCCAGCATTTT
-	TRBD2	TRBV11-2	TRBJ2-2	CASSLYPSGGLNTGELFF	TGTGCCAGCAGCTTATACCCTAGCGGGGGGCTTAACACCGGGGAACTGTTTTTT
-	-	TRBV15	TRBJ2-5	CATSRADGETQYF	TGTGCCACCAGCAGAGCGGACGGAGAGACCCAGTACTTC
-	TRBD2	TRBV7-8	TRBJ2-3	CASSLLRGGSTDTQYF	TGTGCCAGCAGCTTATTGCGGGGGGGGAGCACAGATACGCAGTATTTT
-	TRBD1	TRBV4-1	TRBJ2-7	CASSQLQTRDRGPGEQYF	TGCGCCAGCAGCCAACTTCAAACCCGGGACAGGGGACCGGGGGAGCAGTACTTC
-	TRBD1	TRBV10-1	TRBJ2-1	CASSPGQGGFYNEQFF	TGCGCCAGCAGCCCGGGACAGGGAGGGTTTTACAATGAGCAGTTCTTC
-	TRBD1	TRBV15	TRBJ2-7	CATSRGQGKSYEQYF	TGTGCCACCAGCAGAGGACAGGGGAAATCCTACGAGCAGTACTTC
-	TRBD1	TRBV7-2	TRBJ1-1	CASSSFTGGTEAFF	TGTGCCAGCAGCTCCTTTACAGGGGGCACTGAAGCTTTCTTT
once	TRBD1	TRBV7-6	TRBJ1-2	CASSALDRGYGYTF	TGTGCCAGCAGCGCACTGGACAGGGGGTATGGCTACACCTTC
-	TRBD1	TRBV4-3	TRBJ1-1	CASSQEGTGRSTEAFF	TGCGCCAGCAGCCAAGAGGGGACAGGACGAAGTACTGAAGCTTTCTTT
-	TRBD1	TRBV7-8	TRBJ1-2	CASSYRGRGGYTF	TGTGCCAGCAGCTACAGGGGGCGAGGTGGCTACACCTTC
-	-	TRBV7-2	TRBJ2-4	CASSLGVNRAVDIQYF	TGTGCCAGCAGCTTAGGGGTCAACAGGGCCGTGGACATTCAGTACTTC
few	-	TRBV29-1	TRBJ1-2	CSVADRSYGYTF	TGCAGCGTTGCCGACAGGAGTTATGGCTACACCTTC
-	TRBD1	TRBV9	TRBJ2-5	CASSVASAGGEETQYF	TGTGCCAGCAGCGTAGCTTCGGCAGGGGGTGAGGAGACCCAGTACTTC
-	-	TRBV9	TRBJ1-5	CASSAPAGKDQPQHF	TGTGCCAGCAGCGCCCCGGCAGGGAAAGACCAGCCCCAGCATTTT
-	-	TRBV5-1	TRBJ2-1	CASSLGQLDEQFF	TGCGCCAGCAGCTTGGGGCAGCTGGATGAGCAGTTCTTC
-	-	TRBV2	TRBJ2-3	CASLKTSSTDTQYF	TGTGCCAGCTTAAAGACCTCGAGCACAGATACGCAGTATTTT
-	TRBD2	TRBV6-4	TRBJ2-1	CASSVAGGSYNEQFF	TGTGCCAGCAGTGTAGCGGGGGGCTCCTACAATGAGCAGTTCTTC
-	TRBD1	TRBV6-5	TRBJ1-1	CASSPQGRTTEAFF	TGTGCCAGCAGCCCACAGGGGAGGACCACTGAAGCTTTCTTT
-	TRBD1	TRBV29-1	TRBJ2-3	CSGGQGTDTQYF	TGCAGCGGGGGACAGGGTACAGATACGCAGTATTTT
-	TRBD1	TRBV7-2	TRBJ1-2	CASSYRGVGYTF	TGTGCCAGCAGCTACAGGGGTGTCGGCTACACCTTC
-	-	TRBV9	TRBJ2-2	CASSVRQNTGELFF	TGTGCCAGCAGCGTAAGACAGAACACCGGGGAGCTGTTTTTT
-	TRBD1	TRBV6-5	TRBJ1-1	CASSRDRVTYTEAFF	TGTGCCAGCAGTCGGGACAGGGTTACGTACACTGAAGCTTTCTTT
-	-	TRBV7-8	TRBJ2-7	CASSLVGTSYEQYF	TGTGCCAGCAGCTTAGTTGGCACCTCCTACGAGCAGTACTTC
-	TRBD1	TRBV7-8	TRBJ2-7	CASSLGGTGWDSRVYEQYF	TGTGCCAGCAGCTTAGGAGGGACAGGGTGGGACAGTAGAGTATACGAGCAGTACTTC
-	TRBD1	TRBV19	TRBJ2-3	CASSPLGQGPDTQYF	TGTGCCAGTAGTCCGTTAGGACAGGGTCCAGATACGCAGTATTTT
-	TRBD1	TRBV4-1	TRBJ2-5	CASSQLQTRDRGPGEQYF	TGCGCCAGCAGCCAACTTCAAACCCGGGACAGGGGACCGGGGGAGCAGTACTTC
-	TRBD2	TRBV9	TRBJ2-1	CASRGGNEQFF	TGTGCCAGCCGCGGGGGGAATGAGCAGTTCTTC
-	-	TRBV7-6	TRBJ2-2	CASSLGPSPRQDTGELFF	TGTGCCAGCAGCTTAGGGCCCTCCCCCCGGCAGGACACCGGGGAGCTGTTTTTT
once	-	TRBV5-5	TRBJ1-4	CASSPSRQTTNEKLFF	TGTGCCAGCAGCCCCTCCCGACAGACAACTAATGAAAAACTGTTTTTT
-	-	TRBV2	TRBJ1-6	CASSAYLLFYNSPLHF	TGTGCCAGCAGTGCGTATCTACTGTTTTATAATTCACCCCTCCACTTT
-	-	TRBV7-9	TRBJ2-2	CASSSGQTNTGELFF	TGTGCCAGCAGCTCCGGGCAAACGAACACCGGGGAGCTGTTTTTT
-	-	TRBV6-6	TRBJ2-7	CATLGIGYEQYF	TGTGCCACCCTGGGGATTGGCTACGAGCAGTACTTC